One T cell receptor beta chain is described in this entry. No antigen is known for it. Germline V gives CDR1 DFQATT, CDR2 SNEGSKA (reference sequence). V was pared by 8 bases and J by 0 bases, with 16 bases between. The CDR3 has 14 amino acids. This entry comes from a study of T cell repertoires in cytomegalovirus infection. Study findings and constraints: Clonotype analysis showed dominance of the ex vivo response by HLA-C-restricted CMV-specific TCR beta clonotypes.

TCRdb re-called the reads through MiXCR, storing one row per CDR3 protein. The sample lists hundreds of thousands of distinct CDR3 sequences; under 55% were seen once. Sequencing was performed on cultured PBMCs, taken from culture after CMV antigen stimulation. The chain couples TRBV20-1 to TRBJ1-1; a possible D gene is TRBD1 (6 bases). The receptor comes from a human donor in good health (CMV status not recorded). Some clones in this sample may be carry-over from other donors' samples. DNA for the CDR3: TGCAGTAACCCGGGACACCGGCTGAACACTGAAGCTTTCTTT. Translation: CSNPGHRLNTEAFF.